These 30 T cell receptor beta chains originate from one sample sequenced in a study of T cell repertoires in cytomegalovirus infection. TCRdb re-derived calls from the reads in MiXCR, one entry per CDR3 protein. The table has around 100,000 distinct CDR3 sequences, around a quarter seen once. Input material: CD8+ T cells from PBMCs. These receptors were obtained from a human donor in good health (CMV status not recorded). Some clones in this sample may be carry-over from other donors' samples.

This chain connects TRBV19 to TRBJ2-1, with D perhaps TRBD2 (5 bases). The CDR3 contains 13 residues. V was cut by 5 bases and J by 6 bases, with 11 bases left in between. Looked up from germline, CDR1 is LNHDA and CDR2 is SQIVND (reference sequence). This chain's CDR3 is CASSFLAINEQFF. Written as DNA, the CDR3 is TGTGCCAGTAGTTTCCTAGCTATCAATGAGCAGTTCTTC.

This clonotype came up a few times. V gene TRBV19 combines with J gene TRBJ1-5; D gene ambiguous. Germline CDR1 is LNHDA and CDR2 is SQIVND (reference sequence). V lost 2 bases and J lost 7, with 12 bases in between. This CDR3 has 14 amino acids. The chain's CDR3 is CASSIQVTGQPQHF. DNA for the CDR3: TGTGCCAGTAGTATACAGGTGACGGGGCAGCCCCAGCATTTT.

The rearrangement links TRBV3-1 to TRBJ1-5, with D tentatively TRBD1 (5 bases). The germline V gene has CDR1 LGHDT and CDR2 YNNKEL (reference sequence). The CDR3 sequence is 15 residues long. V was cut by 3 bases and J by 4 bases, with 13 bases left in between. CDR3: CASSQGGLGNQPQHF. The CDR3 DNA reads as TGTGCCAGCAGCCAGGGGGGTTTAGGGAATCAGCCCCAGCATTTT.

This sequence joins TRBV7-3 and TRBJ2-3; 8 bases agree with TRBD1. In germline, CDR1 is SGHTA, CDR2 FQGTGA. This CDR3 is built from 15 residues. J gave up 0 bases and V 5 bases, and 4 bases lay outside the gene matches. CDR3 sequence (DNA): TGTGCCAGCAGCGCAGGGGGCATCAGCACAGATACGCAGTATTTT. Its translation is CASSAGGISTDTQYF.

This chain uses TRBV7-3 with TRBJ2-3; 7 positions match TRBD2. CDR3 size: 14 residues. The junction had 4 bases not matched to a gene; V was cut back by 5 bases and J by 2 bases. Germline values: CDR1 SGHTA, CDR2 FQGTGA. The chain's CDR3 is CASSGGLDTDTQYF. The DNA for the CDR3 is TGTGCCAGCAGCGGCGGACTAGACACAGATACGCAGTATTTT. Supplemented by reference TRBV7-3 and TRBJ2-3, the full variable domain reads GAGVSQTPSNKVTEKGKYVELRCDPISGHTALYWYRQSLGQGPEFLIYFQGTGAADDSGLPNDRFFAVRPEGSVSTLKIQRTERGDSAVYLCASSGGLDTDTQYFGPGTRLTVL.

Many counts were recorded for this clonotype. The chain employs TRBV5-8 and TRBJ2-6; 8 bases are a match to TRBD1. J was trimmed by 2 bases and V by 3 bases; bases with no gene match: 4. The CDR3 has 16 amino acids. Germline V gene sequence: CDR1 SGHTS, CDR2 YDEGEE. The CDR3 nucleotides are TGTGCCAGCAGCTGGGAGACAGGGGCTGGGGCCAACGTCCTGACTTTC. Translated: CASSWETGAGANVLTF.

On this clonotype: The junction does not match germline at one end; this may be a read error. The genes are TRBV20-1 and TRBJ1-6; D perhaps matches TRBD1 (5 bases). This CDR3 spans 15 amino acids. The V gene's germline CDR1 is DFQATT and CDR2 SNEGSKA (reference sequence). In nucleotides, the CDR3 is TGCAGTGCTACAGGGTCGAGCTCCTATAATTCACTCCTCCACTTT. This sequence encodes CSATGSSSYNSLLHF.

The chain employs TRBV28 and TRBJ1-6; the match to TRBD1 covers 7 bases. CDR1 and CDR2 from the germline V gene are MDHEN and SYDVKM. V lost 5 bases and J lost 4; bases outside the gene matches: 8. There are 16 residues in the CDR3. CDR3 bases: TGTGCCAGCAGTCTTCCGGACAGGATATATAATTCACCCCTCCACTTT. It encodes CASSLPDRIYNSPLHF.

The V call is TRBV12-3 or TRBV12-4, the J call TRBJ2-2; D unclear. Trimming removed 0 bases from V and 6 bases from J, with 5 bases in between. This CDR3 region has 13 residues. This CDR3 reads CASSLAPAGELFF. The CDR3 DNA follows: TGTGCCAGCAGTTTAGCCCCGGCCGGGGAGCTGTTTTTT.

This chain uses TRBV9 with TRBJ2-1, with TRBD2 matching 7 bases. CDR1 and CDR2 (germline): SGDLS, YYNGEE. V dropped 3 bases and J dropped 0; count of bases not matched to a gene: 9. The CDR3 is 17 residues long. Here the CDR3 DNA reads TGTGCCAGCAGCGCTGCCCGACTAGCCAGCTCCTACAATGAGCAGTTCTTC. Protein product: CASSAARLASSYNEQFF. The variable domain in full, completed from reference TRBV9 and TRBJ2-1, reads DSGVTQTPKHLITATGQRVTLRCSPRSGDLSVYWYQQSLDQGLQFLIQYYNGEERAKGNILERFSAQQFPDLHSELNLSSLELGDSALYFCASSAARLASSYNEQFFGPGTRLTVL.

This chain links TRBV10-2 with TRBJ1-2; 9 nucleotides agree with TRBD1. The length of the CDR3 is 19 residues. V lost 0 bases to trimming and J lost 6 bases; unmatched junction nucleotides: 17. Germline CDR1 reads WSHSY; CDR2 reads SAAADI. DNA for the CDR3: TGCGCCAGCAGTGAGTCGGGACGCGGGTTTGGGACAGGGAGAGATGGCTACACCTTC. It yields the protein CASSESGRGFGTGRDGYTF.

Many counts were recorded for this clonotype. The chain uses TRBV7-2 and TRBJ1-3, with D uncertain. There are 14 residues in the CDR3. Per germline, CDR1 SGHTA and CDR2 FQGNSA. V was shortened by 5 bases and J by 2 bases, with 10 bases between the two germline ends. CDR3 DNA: TGTGCCAGCAGCGTACGGGTACCTGGAAACACCATATATTTT. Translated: CASSVRVPGNTIYF. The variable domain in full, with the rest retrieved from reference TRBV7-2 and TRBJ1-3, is GAGVSQSPSNKVTEKGKDVELRCDPISGHTALYWYRQSLGQGLEFLIYFQGNSAPDKSGLPSDRFSAERTGGSVSTLTIQRTQQEDSAVYLCASSVRVPGNTIYFGEGSWLTVV.

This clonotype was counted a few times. The CDR3 is CASSPGTGETKNIQYF. CDR3 nucleotide sequence: TGTGCCAGCAGCCCTGGGACAGGGGAGACCAAAAACATTCAGTACTTC. This sequence joins TRBV7-6 and TRBJ2-4; TRBD1 agrees at 10 bases. Germline values: CDR1 SGHVS, CDR2 FNYEAQ. CDR3 length: 16 residues. V gave up 5 bases and J gave up 2 bases; unmatched junction bases: 6. Supplemented by reference TRBV7-6 and TRBJ2-4, the full variable domain reads GAGVSQSPRYKVTKRGQDVALRCDPISGHVSLYWYRQALGQGPEFLTYFNYEAQQDKSGLPNDRFSAERPEGSISTLTIQRTEQRDSAMYRCASSPGTGETKNIQYFGAGTRLSVL.

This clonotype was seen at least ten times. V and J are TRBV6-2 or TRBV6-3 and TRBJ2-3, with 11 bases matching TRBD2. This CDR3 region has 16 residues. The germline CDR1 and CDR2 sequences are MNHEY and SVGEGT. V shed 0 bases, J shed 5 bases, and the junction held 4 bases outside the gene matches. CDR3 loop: CASSYSSGGARDTQYF. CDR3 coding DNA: TGTGCCAGCAGTTACTCTAGCGGGGGGGCCAGAGATACGCAGTATTTT.

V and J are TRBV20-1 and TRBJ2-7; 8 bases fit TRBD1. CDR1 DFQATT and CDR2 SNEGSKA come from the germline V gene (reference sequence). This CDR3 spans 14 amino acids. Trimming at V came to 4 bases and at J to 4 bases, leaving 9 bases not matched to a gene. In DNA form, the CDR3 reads TGCAGTGCTAATAAACCAGGGGGCAGGTACGAGCAGTACTTC. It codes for CSANKPGGRYEQYF.

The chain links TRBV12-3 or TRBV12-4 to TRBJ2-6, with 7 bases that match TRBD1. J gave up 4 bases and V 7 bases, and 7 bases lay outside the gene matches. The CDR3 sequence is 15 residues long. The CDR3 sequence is CASNDRASGANVLTF. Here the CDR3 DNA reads TGTGCCAGCAATGACAGGGCTTCCGGGGCCAACGTCCTGACTTTC.

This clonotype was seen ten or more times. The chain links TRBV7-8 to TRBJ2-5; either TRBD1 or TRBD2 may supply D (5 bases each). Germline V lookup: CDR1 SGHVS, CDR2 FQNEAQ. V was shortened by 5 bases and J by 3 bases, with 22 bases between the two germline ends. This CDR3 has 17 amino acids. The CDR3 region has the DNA TGTGCCAGCAGCCGACGATCGTATGGGACCGAGAAAGAGACCCAGTACTTC. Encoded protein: CASSRRSYGTEKETQYF.

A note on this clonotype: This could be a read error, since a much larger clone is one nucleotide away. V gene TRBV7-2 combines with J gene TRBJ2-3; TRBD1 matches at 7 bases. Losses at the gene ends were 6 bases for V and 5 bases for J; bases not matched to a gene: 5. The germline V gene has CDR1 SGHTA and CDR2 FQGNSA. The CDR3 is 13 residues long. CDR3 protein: CASRLGQQDTQYF. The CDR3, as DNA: TGTGCCAGCAGATTGGGACAGCAAGATACGCAGTATTTT.

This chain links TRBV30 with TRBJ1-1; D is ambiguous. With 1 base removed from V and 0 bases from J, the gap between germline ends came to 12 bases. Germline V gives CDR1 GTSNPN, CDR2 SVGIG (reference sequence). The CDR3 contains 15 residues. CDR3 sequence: CAWSADGALNTEAFF. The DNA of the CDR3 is TGTGCCTGGAGTGCGGACGGCGCCCTGAACACTGAAGCTTTCTTT. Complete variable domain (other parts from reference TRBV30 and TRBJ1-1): SQTIHQWPATLVQPVGSPLSLECTVEGTSNPNLYWYRQAAGRGLQLLFYSVGIGQISSEVPQNLSASRPQDRQFILSSKKLLLSDSGFYLCAWSADGALNTEAFFGQGTRLTVV.

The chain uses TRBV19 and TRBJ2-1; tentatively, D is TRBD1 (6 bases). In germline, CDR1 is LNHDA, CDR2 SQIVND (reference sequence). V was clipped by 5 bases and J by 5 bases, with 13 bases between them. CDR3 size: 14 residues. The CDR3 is CASSLQGTHNEQFF. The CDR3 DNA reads TGTGCCAGTAGTTTACAGGGAACCCACAATGAGCAGTTCTTC. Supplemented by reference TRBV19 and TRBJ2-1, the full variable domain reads DGGITQSPKYLFRKEGQNVTLSCEQNLNHDAMYWYRQDPGQGLRLIYYSQIVNDFQKGDIAEGYSVSREKKESFPLTVTSAQKNPTAFYLCASSLQGTHNEQFFGPGTRLTVL.

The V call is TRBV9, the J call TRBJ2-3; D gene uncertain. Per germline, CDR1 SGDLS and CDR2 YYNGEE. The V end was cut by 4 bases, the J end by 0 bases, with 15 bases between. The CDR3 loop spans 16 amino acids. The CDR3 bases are TGTGCCAGCAGCCCACGACTGTCCCCTAGCACAGATACGCAGTATTTT. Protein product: CASSPRLSPSTDTQYF.

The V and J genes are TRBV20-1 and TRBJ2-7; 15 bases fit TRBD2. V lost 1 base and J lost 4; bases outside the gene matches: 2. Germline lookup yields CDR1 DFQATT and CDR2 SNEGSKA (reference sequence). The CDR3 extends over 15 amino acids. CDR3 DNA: TGCAGTGCTAGAGTTGGGACTAGCGGGAGGTACGAGCAGTACTTC. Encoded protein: CSARVGTSGRYEQYF.

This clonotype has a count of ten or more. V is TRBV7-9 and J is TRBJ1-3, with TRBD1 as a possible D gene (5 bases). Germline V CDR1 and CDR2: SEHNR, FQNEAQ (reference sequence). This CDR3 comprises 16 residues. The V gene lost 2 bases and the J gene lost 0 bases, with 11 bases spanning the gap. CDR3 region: CASSLKGPYSGNTIYF. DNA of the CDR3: TGTGCCAGCAGCTTAAAGGGACCCTACTCTGGAAACACCATATATTTT.

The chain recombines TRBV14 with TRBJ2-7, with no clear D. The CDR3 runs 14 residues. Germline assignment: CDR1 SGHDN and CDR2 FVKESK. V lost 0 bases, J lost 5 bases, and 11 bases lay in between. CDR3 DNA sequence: TGTGCCAGCAGCCAAGACCTCACCTGGGACGAGCAGTACTTC. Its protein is CASSQDLTWDEQYF.

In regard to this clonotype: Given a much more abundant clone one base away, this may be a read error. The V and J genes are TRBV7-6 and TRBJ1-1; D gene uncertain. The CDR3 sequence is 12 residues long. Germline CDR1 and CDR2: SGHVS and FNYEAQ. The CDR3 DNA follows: TGTGCCAGCAGCTCTCCAGGAGGTGAAGCTTCCTTT. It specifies CASSSPGGEASF.

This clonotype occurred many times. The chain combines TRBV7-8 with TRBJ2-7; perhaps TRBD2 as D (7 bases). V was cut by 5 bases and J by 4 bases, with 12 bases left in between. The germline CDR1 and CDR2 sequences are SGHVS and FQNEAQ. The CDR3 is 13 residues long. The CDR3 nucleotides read TGTGCCAGCAGCCAGGGGAGGGGTTACGAGCAGTACTTC. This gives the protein CASSQGRGYEQYF.

The DNA of the CDR3 is TGTGCCAGCAGCGTAGGGGGGGACGAAAATCAGCCCCAGCATTTT. It codes for CASSVGGDENQPQHF. The rearrangement uses TRBV9 and TRBJ1-5; a possible D gene is TRBD1 (5 bases). The CDR3 is 15 amino acids. Trimming removed 0 bases from V and 4 bases from J, with 11 bases in between. Germline lookup yields CDR1 SGDLS and CDR2 YYNGEE.

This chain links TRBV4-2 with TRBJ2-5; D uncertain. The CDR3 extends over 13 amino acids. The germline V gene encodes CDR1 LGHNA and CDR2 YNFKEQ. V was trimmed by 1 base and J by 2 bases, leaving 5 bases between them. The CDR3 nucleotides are TGTGCCAGCAGCCAAGCCCATCAAGAGACCCAGTACTTC. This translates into CASSQAHQETQYF.

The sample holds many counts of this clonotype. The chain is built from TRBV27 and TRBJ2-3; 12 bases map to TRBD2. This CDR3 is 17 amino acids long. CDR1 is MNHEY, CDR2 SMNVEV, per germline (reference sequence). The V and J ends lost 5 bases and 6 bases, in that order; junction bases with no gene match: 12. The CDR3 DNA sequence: TGTGCCAGCAGTCCGCTAGCGGGAGGGCTAGATAGGGATACGCAGTATTTT. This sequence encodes CASSPLAGGLDRDTQYF.

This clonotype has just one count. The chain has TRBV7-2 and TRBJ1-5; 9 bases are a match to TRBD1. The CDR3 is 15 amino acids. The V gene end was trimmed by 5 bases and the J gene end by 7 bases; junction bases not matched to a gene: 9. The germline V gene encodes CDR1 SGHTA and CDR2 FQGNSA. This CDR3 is CASSLGTGLAQPQHF. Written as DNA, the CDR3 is TGTGCCAGCAGCCTCGGGACAGGGCTGGCGCAGCCCCAGCATTTT. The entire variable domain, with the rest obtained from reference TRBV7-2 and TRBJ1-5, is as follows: GAGVSQSPSNKVTEKGKDVELRCDPISGHTALYWYRQSLGQGLEFLIYFQGNSAPDKSGLPSDRFSAERTGGSVSTLTIQRTQQEDSAVYLCASSLGTGLAQPQHFGDGTRLSIL.